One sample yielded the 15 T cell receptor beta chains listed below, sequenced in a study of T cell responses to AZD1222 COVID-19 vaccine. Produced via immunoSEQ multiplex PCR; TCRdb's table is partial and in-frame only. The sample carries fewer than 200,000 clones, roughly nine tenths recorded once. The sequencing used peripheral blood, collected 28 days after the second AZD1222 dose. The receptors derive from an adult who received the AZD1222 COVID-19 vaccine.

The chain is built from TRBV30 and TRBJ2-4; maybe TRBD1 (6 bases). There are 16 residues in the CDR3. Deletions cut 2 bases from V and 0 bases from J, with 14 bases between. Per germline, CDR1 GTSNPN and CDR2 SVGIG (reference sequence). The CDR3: CAWSSDRNLAKNIQYF. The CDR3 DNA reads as TGTGCCTGGAGTTCCGACAGGAACCTAGCCAAAAACATTCAGTACTTC.

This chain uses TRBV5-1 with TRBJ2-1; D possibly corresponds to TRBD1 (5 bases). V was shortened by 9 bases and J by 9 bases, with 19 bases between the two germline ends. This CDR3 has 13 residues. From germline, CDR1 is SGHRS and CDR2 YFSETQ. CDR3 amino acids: CANRTRQWGEQFF. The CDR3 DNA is TGCGCCAACAGGACCCGGCAGTGGGGTGAGCAGTTCTTC.

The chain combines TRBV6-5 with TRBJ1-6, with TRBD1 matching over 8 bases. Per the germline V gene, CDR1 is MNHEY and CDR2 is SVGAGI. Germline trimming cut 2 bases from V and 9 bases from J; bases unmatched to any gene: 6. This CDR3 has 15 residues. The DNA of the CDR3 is TGTGCCAGCAGTTACGATCGGACAGGGAGTTCACCCCTCCACTTT. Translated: CASSYDRTGSSPLHF.

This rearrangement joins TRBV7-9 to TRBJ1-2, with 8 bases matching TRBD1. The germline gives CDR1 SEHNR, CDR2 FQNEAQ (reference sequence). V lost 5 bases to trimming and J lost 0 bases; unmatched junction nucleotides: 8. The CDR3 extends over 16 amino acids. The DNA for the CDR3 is TGTGCCAGCAGCCCGCGGGACAGGATAGCTAACTATGGCTACACCTTC. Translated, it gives CASSPRDRIANYGYTF.

CDR3 nucleotides: TGCGCCAGCAGCTTGGAGCGGGGACTAGCGCTTTACAATGAGCAGTTCTTC. Translating gives CASSLERGLALYNEQFF. This chain connects TRBV5-1 to TRBJ2-1; 10 bases are a match to TRBD2. Per the germline V gene, CDR1 is SGHRS and CDR2 is YFSETQ. The CDR3 totals 17 residues. V dropped 0 bases and J dropped 4; count of bases not matched to a gene: 7.

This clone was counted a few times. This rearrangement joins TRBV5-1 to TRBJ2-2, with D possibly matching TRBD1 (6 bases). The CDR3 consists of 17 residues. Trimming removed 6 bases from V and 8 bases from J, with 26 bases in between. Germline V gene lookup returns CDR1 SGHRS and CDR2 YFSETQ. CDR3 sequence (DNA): TGCGCCAGCACCCTTGGGCACAGGGATCGGAGCAGTGGGGAGCTGTTTTTT. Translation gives CASTLGHRDRSSGELFF.

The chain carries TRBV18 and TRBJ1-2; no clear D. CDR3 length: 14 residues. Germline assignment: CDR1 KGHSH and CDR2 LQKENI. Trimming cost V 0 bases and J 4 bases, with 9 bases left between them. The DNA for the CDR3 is TGTGCCAGCTCACCACCAGGGCTAGCCTATGGCTACACCTTC. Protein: CASSPPGLAYGYTF. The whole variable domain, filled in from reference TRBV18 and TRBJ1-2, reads NAGVMQNPRHLVRRRGQEARLRCSPMKGHSHVYWYRQLPEEGLKFMVYLQKENIIDESGMPKERFSAEFPKEGPSILRIQQVVRGDSAAYFCASSPPGLAYGYTFGSGTRLTVV.

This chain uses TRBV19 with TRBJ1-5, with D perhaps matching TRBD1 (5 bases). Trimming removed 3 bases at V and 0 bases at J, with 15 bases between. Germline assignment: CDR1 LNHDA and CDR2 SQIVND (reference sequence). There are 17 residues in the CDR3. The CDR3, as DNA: TGTGCCAGTAGTATTGGAGACAGATCTCCTAGCAATCAGCCCCAGCATTTT. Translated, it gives CASSIGDRSPSNQPQHF. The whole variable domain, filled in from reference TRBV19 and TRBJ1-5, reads DGGITQSPKYLFRKEGQNVTLSCEQNLNHDAMYWYRQDPGQGLRLIYYSQIVNDFQKGDIAEGYSVSREKKESFPLTVTSAQKNPTAFYLCASSIGDRSPSNQPQHFGDGTRLSIL.

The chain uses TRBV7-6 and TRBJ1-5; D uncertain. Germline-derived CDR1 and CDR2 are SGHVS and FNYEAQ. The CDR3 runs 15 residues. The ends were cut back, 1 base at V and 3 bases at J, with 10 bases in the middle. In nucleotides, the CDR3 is TGTGCCAGCAGCTTAGATATAGGTTTCAATCAGCCCCAGCATTTT. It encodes CASSLDIGFNQPQHF.

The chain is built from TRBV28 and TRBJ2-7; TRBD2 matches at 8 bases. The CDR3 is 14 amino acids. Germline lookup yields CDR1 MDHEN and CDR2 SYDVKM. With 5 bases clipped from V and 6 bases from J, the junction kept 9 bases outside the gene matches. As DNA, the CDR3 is TGTGCCAGCAGTCCCGGGGGGGGTAGGGTCGAGCAGTACTTC. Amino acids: CASSPGGGRVEQYF. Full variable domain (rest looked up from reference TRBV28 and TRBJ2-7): DVKVTQSSRYLVKRTGEKVFLECVQDMDHENMFWYRQDPGLGLRLIYFSYDVKMKEKGDIPEGYSVSREKKERFSLILESASTNQTSMYLCASSPGGGRVEQYFGPGTRLTVT.

CDR3 protein: CASTLGQGTNYGYTF. For the CDR3, the DNA is TGTGCCAGCACCCTGGGTCAGGGGACTAACTATGGCTACACCTTC. This chain joins TRBV2 and TRBJ1-2; D possibly corresponds to TRBD1 (6 bases). The ends were cut back, 7 bases at V and 0 bases at J, with 15 bases in the middle. The CDR3 has 15 residues. Germline values: CDR1 SNHLY, CDR2 FYNNEI.

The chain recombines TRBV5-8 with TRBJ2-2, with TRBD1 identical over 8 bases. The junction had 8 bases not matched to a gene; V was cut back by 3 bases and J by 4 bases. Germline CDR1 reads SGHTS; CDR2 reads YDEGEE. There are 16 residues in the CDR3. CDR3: CASSSYRGSGTGELFF. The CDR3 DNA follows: TGTGCCAGCAGCTCGTACAGGGGGTCTGGCACCGGGGAGCTGTTTTTT.

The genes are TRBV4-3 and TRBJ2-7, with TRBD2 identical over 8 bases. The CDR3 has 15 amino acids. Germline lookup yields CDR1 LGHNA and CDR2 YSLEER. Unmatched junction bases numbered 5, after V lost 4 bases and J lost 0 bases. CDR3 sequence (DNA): TGCGCCAGCAGCCTACTCGGGGGGGACTCCTACGAGCAGTACTTC. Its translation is CASSLLGGDSYEQYF.

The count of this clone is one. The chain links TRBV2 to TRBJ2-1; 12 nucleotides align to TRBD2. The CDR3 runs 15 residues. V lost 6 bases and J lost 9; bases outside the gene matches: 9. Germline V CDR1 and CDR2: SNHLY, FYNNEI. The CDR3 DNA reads TGTGCCAGCAGGCTAGCGGGAGGGCCTAGGCTTGAGCAGTTCTTC. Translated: CASRLAGGPRLEQFF. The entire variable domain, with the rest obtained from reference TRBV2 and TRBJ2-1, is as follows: EPEVTQTPSHQVTQMGQEVILRCVPISNHLYFYWYRQILGQKVEFLVSFYNNEISEKSEIFDDQFSVERPDGSNFTLKIRSTKLEDSAMYFCASRLAGGPRLEQFFGPGTRLTVL.

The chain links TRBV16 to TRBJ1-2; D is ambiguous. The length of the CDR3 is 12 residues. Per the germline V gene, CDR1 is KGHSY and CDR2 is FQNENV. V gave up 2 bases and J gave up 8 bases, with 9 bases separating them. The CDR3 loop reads CASSQATAGYTF. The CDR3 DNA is TGTGCCAGCAGCCAAGCAACAGCGGGCTACACCTTC.